The rows below give T cell receptor beta chains drawn from one sample of a study of blood T cell repertoires in COVID-19. Measured with immunoSEQ multiplex PCR; TCRdb has only the in-frame clones, and not every one. Of around 230,000 clones in the sample, 87% were seen once. Material: peripheral blood. The source is a man aged 55-75 years who had recovered from COVID-19. Each CDR3 is given with its conserved first and last residue. The D gene is left open where the match is weak. Only some rows state a clone size, as once, few, many or a class for expanded clones.

v_gene: TRBV28; abundance: NA; d_gene: TRBD1; len: 14; j_gene: TRBJ1-2; CDR3aa: CASSTLTGGYGYTF; CDR3nt: TGTGCCAGCAGTACGTTGACAGGGGGCTATGGCTACACCTTC
v_gene: TRBV6-5; abundance: NA; d_gene: NA; len: 14; j_gene: TRBJ2-2; CDR3aa: CASTPDSIPGELFF; CDR3nt: TGTGCCAGCACTCCCGACAGTATCCCCGGGGAGCTGTTTTTT
v_gene: TRBV3-1/TRBV3-2; abundance: NA; d_gene: NA; len: 14; j_gene: TRBJ1-1; CDR3aa: CASSQRGEDTEAFF; CDR3nt: TGTGCCAGCAGCCAAAGAGGGGAGGATACTGAAGCTTTCTTT
v_gene: TRBV7-9; abundance: NA; d_gene: NA; len: 14; j_gene: TRBJ1-1; CDR3aa: CASSLMAGIGEAFF; CDR3nt: TGTGCCAGCAGCTTAATGGCAGGGATTGGTGAAGCTTTCTTT
v_gene: TRBV20-1; abundance: NA; d_gene: NA; len: 13; j_gene: TRBJ2-1; CDR3aa: CSASTGTYNEQFF; CDR3nt: TGCAGTGCTAGTACGGGGACCTACAATGAGCAGTTCTTC
v_gene: TRBV6-5; abundance: NA; d_gene: TRBD2; len: 14; j_gene: TRBJ2-1; CDR3aa: CASSFAGGQNEQFF; CDR3nt: TGTGCCAGCAGTTTTGCGGGGGGGCAGAATGAGCAGTTCTTC
v_gene: TRBV7-9; abundance: NA; d_gene: TRBD2; len: 12; j_gene: TRBJ2-2; CDR3aa: CASTRGTGELFF; CDR3nt: TGTGCCAGCACGCGGGGGACCGGGGAGCTGTTTTTT
v_gene: TRBV20-1; abundance: NA; d_gene: NA; len: 17; j_gene: TRBJ1-5; CDR3aa: CSASGAGSVYSNQPQHF; CDR3nt: TGCAGTGCTAGTGGGGCGGGATCGGTGTATAGCAATCAGCCCCAGCATTTT
v_gene: TRBV15; abundance: NA; d_gene: TRBD1; len: 16; j_gene: TRBJ1-5; CDR3aa: CATSRGPDRGVQPQHF; CDR3nt: TGTGCCACCAGCAGAGGTCCGGACAGGGGTGTTCAGCCCCAGCATTTT
v_gene: TRBV7-8; abundance: few; d_gene: NA; len: 15; j_gene: TRBJ1-6; CDR3aa: CASSPGAPPNSPLHF; CDR3nt: TGTGCCAGCAGCCCAGGGGCCCCACCCAATTCACCCCTCCACTTT
v_gene: TRBV2; abundance: NA; d_gene: TRBD1; len: 15; j_gene: TRBJ1-1; CDR3aa: CASRRTGALNTEAFF; CDR3nt: TGTGCCAGCAGGAGAACAGGGGCCCTGAACACTGAAGCTTTCTTT
v_gene: TRBV18; abundance: NA; d_gene: TRBD1; len: 15; j_gene: TRBJ1-2; CDR3aa: CASSPPGQGEHGYTF; CDR3nt: TGTGCCAGCTCACCACCGGGACAGGGGGAACATGGCTACACCTTC
v_gene: TRBV7-2; abundance: NA; d_gene: NA; len: 14; j_gene: TRBJ1-2; CDR3aa: CASTSKPHAYGYTF; CDR3nt: TGTGCCAGCACCTCCAAACCACATGCTTATGGCTACACCTTC
v_gene: TRBV19; abundance: NA; d_gene: TRBD2; len: 15; j_gene: TRBJ2-2; CDR3aa: CASSSGGANTGELFF; CDR3nt: TGTGCCAGTAGTAGCGGGGGGGCGAACACCGGGGAGCTGTTTTTT
v_gene: TRBV3-1/TRBV3-2; abundance: NA; d_gene: NA; len: 13; j_gene: TRBJ2-2; CDR3aa: CASSQAGAGELFF; CDR3nt: TGTGCCAGCAGCCAAGCGGGGGCCGGGGAGCTGTTTTTT
v_gene: TRBV24-1; abundance: NA; d_gene: TRBD1; len: 15; j_gene: TRBJ1-2; CDR3aa: CATSDSHRGDYGYTF; CDR3nt: TGTGCCACCAGTGATTCCCACAGGGGGGACTATGGCTACACCTTC
v_gene: TRBV18; abundance: NA; d_gene: TRBD1; len: 14; j_gene: TRBJ1-3; CDR3aa: CASSPQGVGNTIYF; CDR3nt: TGTGCCAGCTCGCCACAGGGGGTTGGAAACACCATATATTTT
v_gene: TRBV7-9; abundance: NA; d_gene: NA; len: 15; j_gene: TRBJ2-1; CDR3aa: CASSWDSSSYNEQFF; CDR3nt: TGTGCCAGCAGTTGGGACTCAAGCTCCTACAATGAGCAGTTCTTC
v_gene: TRBV11-2; abundance: NA; d_gene: TRBD1; len: 15; j_gene: TRBJ2-1; CDR3aa: CASNLHDRVENEQFF; CDR3nt: TGTGCCAGCAACCTACACGACAGGGTTGAGAATGAGCAGTTCTTC
v_gene: TRBV28; abundance: NA; d_gene: NA; len: 16; j_gene: TRBJ2-1; CDR3aa: CASSSGQRSSYNEQFF; CDR3nt: TGTGCCAGCAGTTCTGGACAGAGAAGCTCCTACAATGAGCAGTTCTTC
v_gene: TRBV12-3/TRBV12-4; abundance: NA; d_gene: NA; len: 10; j_gene: TRBJ1-5; CDR3aa: CATLVRPQHF; CDR3nt: TGTGCCACCCTAGTAAGGCCCCAGCATTTT
v_gene: TRBV6-5; abundance: NA; d_gene: TRBD1; len: 16; j_gene: TRBJ2-5; CDR3aa: CASSFAGTQGLGTQYF; CDR3nt: TGTGCCAGCAGTTTCGCCGGGACACAGGGGCTGGGGACCCAGTACTTC
v_gene: TRBV27; abundance: NA; d_gene: TRBD1; len: 15; j_gene: TRBJ2-3; CDR3aa: CASQDRGPSADTQYF; CDR3nt: TGTGCCAGCCAGGACAGGGGGCCCAGCGCAGATACGCAGTATTTT
v_gene: TRBV23-1; abundance: NA; d_gene: NA; len: 14; j_gene: TRBJ1-6; CDR3aa: CASSPFRGHSPLHF; CDR3nt: TGCGCCAGCAGTCCATTCAGGGGACATTCACCCCTCCACTTT
v_gene: TRBV3-1/TRBV3-2; abundance: NA; d_gene: NA; len: 16; j_gene: TRBJ2-3; CDR3aa: CASSTRTTIATDTQYF; CDR3nt: TGTGCCAGCAGCACCCGGACAACCATTGCGACCGATACGCAGTATTTT
v_gene: TRBV5-6; abundance: few; d_gene: NA; len: 16; j_gene: TRBJ1-2; CDR3aa: CASSFAPTEYNYGYTF; CDR3nt: TGTGCCAGCAGCTTCGCCCCAACAGAGTACAACTATGGCTACACCTTC
v_gene: TRBV2; abundance: NA; d_gene: TRBD2; len: 16; j_gene: TRBJ2-3; CDR3aa: CASSPGLAGGIDTQYF; CDR3nt: TGTGCCAGCAGTCCGGGACTAGCGGGGGGGATAGATACGCAGTATTTT